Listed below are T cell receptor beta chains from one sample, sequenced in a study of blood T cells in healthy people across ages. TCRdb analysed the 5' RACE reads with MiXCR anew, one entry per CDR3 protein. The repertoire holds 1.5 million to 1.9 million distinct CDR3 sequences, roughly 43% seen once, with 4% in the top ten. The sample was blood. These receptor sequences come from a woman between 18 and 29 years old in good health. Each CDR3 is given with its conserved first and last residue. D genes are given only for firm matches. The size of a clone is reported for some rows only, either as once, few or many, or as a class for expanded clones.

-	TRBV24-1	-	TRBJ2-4	TGTGCCACCAGTGACAACAGCGGAATATCCTACAATGAGCAGTACTTC	CATSDNSGISYNEQYF
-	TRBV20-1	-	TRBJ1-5	TGCAGTGCTAGACCCTCTAGCAATCAGCCCCAGCATTTT	CSARPSSNQPQHF
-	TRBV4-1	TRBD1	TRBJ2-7	TGCGCCAGCAGCCAAACGTCCGGGACAGGAGCCTACGAGCAGTACTTC	CASSQTSGTGAYEQYF
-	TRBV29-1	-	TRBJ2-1	TGCAGCGTTGACGGGGCTCCCAATGAGCGGTTCTTC	CSVDGAPNERFF
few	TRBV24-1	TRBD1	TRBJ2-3	TGTGCCACCAGTGATTCGGGACAGGGGGCGCGGGGTACGCAGTATTTT	CATSDSGQGARGTQYF
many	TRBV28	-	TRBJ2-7	TGTGCCAGCAGCTTACGGGGAGGCGAGCAGTACTTC	CASSLRGGEQYF
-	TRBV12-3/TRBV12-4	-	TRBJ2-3	TGTGCCAGCAGACCCGGGGTAGCGCCGATTGCAGATACGCAGTATTTT	CASRPGVAPIADTQYF
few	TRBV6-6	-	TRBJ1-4	TGTGCCAGCAGTTACTCGATTGAGGAAAAACTGTTTTTT	CASSYSIEEKLFF
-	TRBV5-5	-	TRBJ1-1	TGTGCCAGCAGCGACACCAAGGTCAGGGACACTGAAGCTTTCTTT	CASSDTKVRDTEAFF
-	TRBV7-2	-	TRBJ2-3	TGTGCCAGCAGCTCAAAGGCCGTTCTAAGCACAGATACGCAGTATTTT	CASSSKAVLSTDTQYF
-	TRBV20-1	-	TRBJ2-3	TGCAGTGCCAATTTTGAGCGGCCGTGGGACACAGATACGCAGTATTTT	CSANFERPWDTDTQYF
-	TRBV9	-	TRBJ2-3	TGTGCCAGCAGCACGGACCCATACACAGATACGCAGTATTTT	CASSTDPYTDTQYF
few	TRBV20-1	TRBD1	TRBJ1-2	TGCAGTGCTAGCCGCAGGGGGGAAAGCTATGGCTACACCTTC	CSASRRGESYGYTF
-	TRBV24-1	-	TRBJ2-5	TGTGCCACCAGTATGTCTAGCCCAGAAGAGACCCAGTACTTC	CATSMSSPEETQYF
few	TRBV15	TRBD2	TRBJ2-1	TGTGCCACCAGCGAGCGGGGAAGCTCCTACAATGAGCAGTTCTTC	CATSERGSSYNEQFF
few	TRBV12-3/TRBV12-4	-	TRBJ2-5	TGTGCCAGCAGTTTACACAGGGCGAAGGAGTACTTC	CASSLHRAKEYF
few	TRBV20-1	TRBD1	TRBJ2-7	TGCAGTGCCAACCACAGGGGATTGGACCACGAGCAGTACTTC	CSANHRGLDHEQYF
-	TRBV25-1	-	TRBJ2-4	TGTGCCAGCAGAGGGGATAAAAACATTCAGTACTTC	CASRGDKNIQYF
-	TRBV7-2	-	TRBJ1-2	TGTGCCAGCCGAGCGGGAACTAACTATGGCTACACCTTC	CASRAGTNYGYTF
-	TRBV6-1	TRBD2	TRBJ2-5	TGTGCCAGCAGTGAATTGGCGGGGGAGAACCAAGAGACCCAGTACTTC	CASSELAGENQETQYF
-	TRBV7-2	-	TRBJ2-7	TGTGCCAGCAGCCCCGGGTGGCTAACGCACGAGCAGTACTTC	CASSPGWLTHEQYF
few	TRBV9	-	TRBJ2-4	TGTGCCAGCAGCCCCAGACAGGGAGGCATTCAGTACTTC	CASSPRQGGIQYF
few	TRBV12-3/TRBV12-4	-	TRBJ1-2	TGTGCCAGCAGTTTATGGTATGGGGGCGCAGAGGGGCCTACTAACTATGGCTACACCTTC	CASSLWYGGAEGPTNYGYTF
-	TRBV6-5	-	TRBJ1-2	TGTGCCAGCACTTCTACACGGGGAGGGTACTATGGCTACACCTTC	CASTSTRGGYYGYTF
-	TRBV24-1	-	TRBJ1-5	TGTGCCACCAGTGAAAGGGGTGGGGGACAGCCCCAGCATTTT	CATSERGGGQPQHF
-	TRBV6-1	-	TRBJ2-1	TGTACCAGTAATGTCGGCTTCTCGGCTGCGCAGTTCTTC	CTSNVGFSAAQFF
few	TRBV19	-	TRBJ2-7	TGTGCCAGTAGTGTCGGGACTTTAAGCGAGCAGTACTTC	CASSVGTLSEQYF
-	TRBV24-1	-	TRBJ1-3	TGTGCCACCAGTGATGCAGGGTTGATCCGGGACACCATATATTTT	CATSDAGLIRDTIYF
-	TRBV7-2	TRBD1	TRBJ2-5	TGTGCCAGCAGCTTATACAGGGGGTTCCAAGAGACCCAGTACTTC	CASSLYRGFQETQYF
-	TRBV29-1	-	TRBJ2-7	TGCAGCTGGGGGGAGTCGGTCCACGAGCAGTACTTC	CSWGESVHEQYF
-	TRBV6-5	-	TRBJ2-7	TGTGCCAGCAGTTGCGACTTCGAACCGCGCTACGAGCAGTACTTC	CASSCDFEPRYEQYF
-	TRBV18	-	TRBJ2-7	TGTGCCAGCTCGGGGACACCCACCGGCGAGCAGTACTTC	CASSGTPTGEQYF
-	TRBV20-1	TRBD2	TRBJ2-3	TGCAGTGGTGGACTAGCGGAGACAGATACGCAGTATTTT	CSGGLAETDTQYF
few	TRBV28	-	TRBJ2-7	TGTGCCAGCATGAGACAGGGAGGCTCCTACGAGCAGTACTTC	CASMRQGGSYEQYF
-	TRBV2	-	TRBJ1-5	TGTGCCAGCAGATACACCGGGACACCCCATTATAGCAATCAGCCCCAGCATTTT	CASRYTGTPHYSNQPQHF
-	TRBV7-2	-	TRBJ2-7	TGTGCCAGCAGCTTGCCCGACAGTTTCTACGAGCAGTACTTC	CASSLPDSFYEQYF
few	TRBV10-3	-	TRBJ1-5	TGTGCCATCAGTGAGTCGGGGGGGCGCGCGGGTCAGCCCCAGCATTTT	CAISESGGRAGQPQHF
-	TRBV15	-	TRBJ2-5	TGTGCCACCAGCAGAGATGTTTCAGGGTCGGAGACCCAGTACTTC	CATSRDVSGSETQYF
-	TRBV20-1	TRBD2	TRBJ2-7	TGCAGTGCTAGACAAGCGGGGGGGATTCTCGGGCAGTACTTC	CSARQAGGILGQYF
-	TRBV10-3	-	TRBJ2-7	TGTGCCATCAGGGAGCAAGGACCCTACGAGCAGTACTTC	CAIREQGPYEQYF
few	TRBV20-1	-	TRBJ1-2	TGCAGTGCTCCGAATTATGGCTACACCTTC	CSAPNYGYTF
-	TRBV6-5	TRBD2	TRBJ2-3	TGTGCCACCAAGAGGACTAGCGGGGGGGTGGATACGCAGTATTTT	CATKRTSGGVDTQYF
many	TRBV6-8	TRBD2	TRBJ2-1	TGTGCCAGCAGTTACGTCGCGGGAGAAAGCTACAATGAGCAGTTCTTC	CASSYVAGESYNEQFF
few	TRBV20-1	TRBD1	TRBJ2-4	TGCAGTGCTAGAGGGACAGGGGCCAAAAACATTCAGTACTTC	CSARGTGAKNIQYF
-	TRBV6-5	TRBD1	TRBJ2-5	TGTGCCAGCAACCCGACAGGGCGCTCCTACAATGAGCAGTACTTC	CASNPTGRSYNEQYF
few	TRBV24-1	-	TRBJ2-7	TGTGCCACCAGTGCCGACCCCTACTCCTACAATGAGCAGTACTTC	CATSADPYSYNEQYF
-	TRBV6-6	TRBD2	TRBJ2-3	TGTGTCAGCAGCCTCACTAGCGGGAGTGCAGATACGCAGTATTTT	CVSSLTSGSADTQYF
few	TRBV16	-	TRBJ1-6	TGTGCCAGCAGCCAAACGGGATTGGTTAATTCACCCCTCCACTTT	CASSQTGLVNSPLHF
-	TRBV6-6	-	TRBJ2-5	TGTGCCAGCACCCCAGGCTGGTTCGGGAAAGAGACCCAGTACTTC	CASTPGWFGKETQYF
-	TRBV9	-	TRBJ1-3	TGTGCCAGCAGCGACCCCCGGGGGCACCCTGGAAACACCATATATTTT	CASSDPRGHPGNTIYF
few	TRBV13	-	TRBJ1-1	TGTGCCAGCAGCGAGAGGGGTTGGGGAGGAGAAGCTTTCTTT	CASSERGWGGEAFF
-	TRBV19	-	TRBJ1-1	TGTGCCAGTAGTATAGTGGCAGCTGTAGGGAACACTGAAGCTTTCTTT	CASSIVAAVGNTEAFF
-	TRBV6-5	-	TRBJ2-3	TGTGCCAGCAGTGATATAGCAGATACGCAGTATTTT	CASSDIADTQYF
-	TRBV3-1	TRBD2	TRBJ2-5	TGTGCCAGCAGCTTAGCGGGCCGACCCGTGGGAGAGACCCAGTACTTC	CASSLAGRPVGETQYF
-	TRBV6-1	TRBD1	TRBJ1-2	TGTGCCAGCAGTGAACTCCCTGTTTCAGGGGGCGACTATGGCTACACCTTC	CASSELPVSGGDYGYTF
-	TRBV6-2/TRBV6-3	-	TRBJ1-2	TGTGCCAGCAGTTACGGGATGGCAGAATATGGCTACACCTTC	CASSYGMAEYGYTF
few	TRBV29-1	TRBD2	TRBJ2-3	TGCAGCGTTGAAGATCGCGGGAGGGCCCCAGATACGCAGTATTTT	CSVEDRGRAPDTQYF